The TCR beta chain under discussion was sequenced for a study of Graves' ophthalmopathy and Graves' hyperthyroidism (dated by TCRdb to 2016 to 2018). With regard to the full study: Hyperthyroidism was considered stable if no progression to ophthalmopathy occurred within 18 months of follow-up. To tell Graves' ophthalmopathy apart from Graves' hyperthyroidism, and to predict which patients would progress to ophthalmopathy, the study relied on TCR beta repertoire signatures. In total, 135 blood samples were TCR-sequenced: around 42 ophthalmopathy, approximately 80 hyperthyroidism and roughly 17 hyperthyroidism-to-ophthalmopathy patients. To explore V-J signatures that distinguish ophthalmopathy from hyperthyroidism, a discovery set of 100 patients was enrolled, made up of under 50 with ophthalmopathy and 57 with stable hyperthyroidism. The independent validation cohort included 18 to 20 hyperthyroidism patients plus 17 patients who later progressed from hyperthyroidism to ophthalmopathy. In roughly 6 hyperthyroidism patients, the T-cell repertoire of thyroid tissue was compared with the T-cell repertoire of blood. Once sampling was done, hyperthyroidism patients were given methimazole at a starting dose of 30 mg daily, while ophthalmopathy patients were given high-dose intravenous methylprednisolone.

Details on this clonotype: Its target antigen remains unknown. Qualities for individual bases were not recorded, and no much larger clone is one base off.

Hyperthyroidism patients were newly diagnosed, were aged 18 to 65 years, and had a disease duration under 2 months. Anyone with other autoimmune diseases, uncontrolled infections, pregnancy or lactation was excluded from the study. Clinical symptoms, serum thyroxine, TRAb, thyroid ultrasound and orbital computed tomography formed the basis of the diagnosis. Total RNA was extracted using Trizol reagent, and RNA quality was checked on an Agilent 2100 Bioanalyzer. Summary of the overall study and its limitations: Most expanded thyroid clonotypes with frequency above 0.001 were also detected in blood, suggesting blood repertoires may reflect the thyroid immune response. In validation, the model predicted ophthalmopathy progression with about 70% sensitivity and roughly 72% specificity; about a dozen predicted patients were CT-confirmed with GO in a median of about 6.2 months. No statistical method was used to predetermine the sample size, and group allocation was not hidden from the investigators. In cross-validation, the 13-signature model distinguished ophthalmopathy from stable hyperthyroidism with approximately 90% sensitivity and roughly 81% specificity, and in the test set the corresponding values were roughly 80% and 76%.

TCR beta CDR3 regions were amplified from RNA transcripts for repertoire sequencing. HTBI primers and the Qiagen OneStep RT-PCR kit were used in a first-round RT-PCR, which was followed by a second-round multiplex PCR, size selection and purification. Sequencing of the libraries was carried out on an Illumina HiSeq2000 in paired-end mode with 100 bp reads. The original pipeline was this. Reads were processed with SOAPnuke, discarding reads with adapters, uncalled bases, mean Phred below 15, or no exact constant-primer or identifier match. COPE v1.2.5 was used to merge the high-quality paired reads. Unique nucleotide sequences were defined as clonotypes and aligned to IMGT TRB V, D and J references using MiTCR v1.1. Only V-J combinations with frequency above 0.0001 were analysed, covering approximately 99% of repertoires. For each V-J combination, a TCR clonal expansion and chaos score was defined as F50 clonal expansion divided by the chaos observed in the TCRdist matrix. Welch's t-statistics and random forest were used to narrow the features down to 13 V-J combinations, which were then fed into a naive Bayes classifier. Thyroid-blood repertoire similarity was quantified with the Morisita-Horn index. TCRdb reprocessing: public reads trimmed at Q25 with fastp, clones called with MiXCR, in-frame beta chains kept. Rows are combined by CDR3 protein, so each entry shows the most common genes and DNA. What appears here as the V and J calls and clone size reflects TCRdb's work, not the paper's. The sample profile shows about 550,000 distinct CDR3 sequences; just under 40% of them were found once. The ten largest clones capture 4% to 5% of the sample.

This receptor was obtained from an adult man with Graves' hyperthyroidism. Sequences were obtained from peripheral blood or thyroid tissue (not recorded which).

The bases read TGTGCCAGCAGCTGGACGGCGGCCTGGAAACTGTTTTTT. It is translated as CASSWTAAWKLFF. Recombination joined TRBV7-2 with TRBJ1-4; the D gene is not confidently resolved. Inclusive of the bounding cysteine and phenylalanine, the CDR3 is 13 residues long. Only CDR3 DNA is held: 39 bases, read in frame from base 1. Trimming at the junction amounts to 4 bases on V and 11 bases on J, and the germline ends lie 14 bases apart. CDR1 and CDR2 (SGHTA, FQGNSA) derive from the germline V gene.